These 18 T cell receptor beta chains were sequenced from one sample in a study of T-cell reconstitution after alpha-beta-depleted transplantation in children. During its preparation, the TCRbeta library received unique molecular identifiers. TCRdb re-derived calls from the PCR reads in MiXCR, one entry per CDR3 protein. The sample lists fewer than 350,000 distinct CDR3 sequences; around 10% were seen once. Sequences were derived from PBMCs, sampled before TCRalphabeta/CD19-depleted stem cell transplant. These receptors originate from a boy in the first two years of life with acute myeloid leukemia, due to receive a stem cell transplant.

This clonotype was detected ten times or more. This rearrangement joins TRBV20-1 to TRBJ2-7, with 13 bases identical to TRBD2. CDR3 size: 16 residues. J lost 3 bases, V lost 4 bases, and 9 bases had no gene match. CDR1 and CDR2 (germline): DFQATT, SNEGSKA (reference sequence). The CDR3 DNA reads TGCAGTGCTACCGAATCGACTAGCGGGAGGATCTACGAGCAGTACTTC. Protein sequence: CSATESTSGRIYEQYF.

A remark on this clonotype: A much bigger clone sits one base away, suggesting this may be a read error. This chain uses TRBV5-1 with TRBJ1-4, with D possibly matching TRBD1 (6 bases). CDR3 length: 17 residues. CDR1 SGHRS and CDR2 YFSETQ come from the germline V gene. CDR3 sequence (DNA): TGCGCCAGCAGCAAGGATGTGATCACAGGGTCTAATGAAAAACTGATTTTT. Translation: CASSKDVITGSNEKLIF.

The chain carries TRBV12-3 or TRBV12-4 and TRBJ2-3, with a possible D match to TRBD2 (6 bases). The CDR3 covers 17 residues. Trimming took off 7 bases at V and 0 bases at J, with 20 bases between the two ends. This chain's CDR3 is CASTSGAGLSSTDTQYF. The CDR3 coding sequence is TGTGCCAGCACCTCCGGGGCGGGACTGTCTAGCACAGATACGCAGTATTTT.

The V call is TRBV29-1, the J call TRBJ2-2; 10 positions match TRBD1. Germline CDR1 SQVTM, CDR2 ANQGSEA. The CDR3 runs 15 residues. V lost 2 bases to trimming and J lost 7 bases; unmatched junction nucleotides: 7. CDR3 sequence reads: CSVEKGQGGHGELFF. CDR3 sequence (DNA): TGCAGCGTTGAAAAAGGACAGGGGGGGCACGGGGAGCTGTTTTTT.

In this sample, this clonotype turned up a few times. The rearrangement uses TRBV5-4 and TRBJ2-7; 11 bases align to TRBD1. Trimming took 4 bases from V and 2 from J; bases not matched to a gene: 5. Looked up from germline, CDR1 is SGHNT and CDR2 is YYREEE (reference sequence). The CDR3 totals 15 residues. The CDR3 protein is CASSMGQGGTYEQYF. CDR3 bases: TGTGCCAGCAGCATGGGACAGGGGGGAACCTACGAGCAGTACTTC.

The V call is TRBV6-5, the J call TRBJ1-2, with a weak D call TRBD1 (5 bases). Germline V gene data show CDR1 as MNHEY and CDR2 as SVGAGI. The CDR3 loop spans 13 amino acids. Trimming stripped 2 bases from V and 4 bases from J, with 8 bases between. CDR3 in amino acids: CASSYRDFYGYTF. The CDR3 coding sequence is TGTGCCAGCAGTTACCGGGACTTCTATGGCTACACCTTC.

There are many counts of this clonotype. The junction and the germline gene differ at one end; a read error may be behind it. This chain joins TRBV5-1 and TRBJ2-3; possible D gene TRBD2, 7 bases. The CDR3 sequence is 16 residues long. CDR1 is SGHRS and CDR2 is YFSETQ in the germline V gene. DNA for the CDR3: TGCGCCAGCAGCTTGACGGCGGGGGCGGGCACAGATACGCATTATTTT. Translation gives CASSLTAGAGTDTHYF.

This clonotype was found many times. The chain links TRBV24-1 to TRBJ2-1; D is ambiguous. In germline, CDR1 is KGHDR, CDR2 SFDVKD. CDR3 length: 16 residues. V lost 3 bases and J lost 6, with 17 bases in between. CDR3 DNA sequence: TGTGCCACCAGTGATCCCTCAGGCGGAGCATTCAATGAGCAGTTCTTC. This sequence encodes CATSDPSGGAFNEQFF.

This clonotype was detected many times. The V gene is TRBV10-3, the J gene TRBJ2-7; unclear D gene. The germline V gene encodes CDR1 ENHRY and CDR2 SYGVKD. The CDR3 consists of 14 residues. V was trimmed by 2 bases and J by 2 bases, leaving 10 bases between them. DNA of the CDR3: TGTGCCATCAGTGAGAGGACGCGTGCCTACGAGCAGTACTTC. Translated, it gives CAISERTRAYEQYF.

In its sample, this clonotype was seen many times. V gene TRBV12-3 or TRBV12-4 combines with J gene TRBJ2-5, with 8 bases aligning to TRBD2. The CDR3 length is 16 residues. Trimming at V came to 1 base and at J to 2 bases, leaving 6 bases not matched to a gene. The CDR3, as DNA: TGTGCCAGCAGTTTAGAGAGCGGGGGACCTCAAGAGACCCAGTACTTC. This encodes CASSLESGGPQETQYF.

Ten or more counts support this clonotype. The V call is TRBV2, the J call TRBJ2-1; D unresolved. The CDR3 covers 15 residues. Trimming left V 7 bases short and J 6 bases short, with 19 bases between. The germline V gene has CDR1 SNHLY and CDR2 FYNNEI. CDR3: CASTPLVRSINEQFF. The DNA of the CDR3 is TGTGCCAGCACCCCGCTAGTCCGGAGTATCAATGAGCAGTTCTTC.

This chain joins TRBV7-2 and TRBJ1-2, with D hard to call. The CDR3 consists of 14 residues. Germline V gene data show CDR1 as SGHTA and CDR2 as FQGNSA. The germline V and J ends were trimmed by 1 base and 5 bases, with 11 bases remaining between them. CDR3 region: CASSLEIEVYGYTF. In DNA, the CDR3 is TGTGCCAGCAGCTTAGAGATAGAAGTTTATGGCTACACCTTC.

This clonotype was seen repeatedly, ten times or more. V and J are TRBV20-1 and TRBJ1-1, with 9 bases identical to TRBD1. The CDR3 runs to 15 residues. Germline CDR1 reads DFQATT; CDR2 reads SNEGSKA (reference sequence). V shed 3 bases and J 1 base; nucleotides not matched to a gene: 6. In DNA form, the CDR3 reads TGCAGTGCTAGCAAACAACAGGGGGCGAACACTGAAGCTTTCTTT. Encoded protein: CSASKQQGANTEAFF.

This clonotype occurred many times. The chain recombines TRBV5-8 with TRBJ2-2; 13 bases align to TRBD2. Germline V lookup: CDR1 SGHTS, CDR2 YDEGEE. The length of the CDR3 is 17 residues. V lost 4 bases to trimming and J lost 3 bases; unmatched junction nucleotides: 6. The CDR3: CASSRRLAGGHTGELFF. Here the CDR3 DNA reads TGTGCCAGCAGCCGCCGACTAGCGGGAGGACACACCGGGGAGCTGTTTTTT.

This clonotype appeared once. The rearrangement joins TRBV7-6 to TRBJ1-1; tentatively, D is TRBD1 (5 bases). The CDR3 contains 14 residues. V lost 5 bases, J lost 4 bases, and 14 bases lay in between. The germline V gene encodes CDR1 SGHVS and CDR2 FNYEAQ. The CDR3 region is CASSPQGAITEAFF. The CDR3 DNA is TGTGCCAGCAGCCCCCAGGGTGCGATCACTGAAGCTTTCTTT.

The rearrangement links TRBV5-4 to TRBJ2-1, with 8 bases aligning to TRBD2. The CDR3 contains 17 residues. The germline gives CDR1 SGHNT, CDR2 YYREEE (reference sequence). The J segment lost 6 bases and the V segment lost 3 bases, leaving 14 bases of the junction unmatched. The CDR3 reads CASSSPTSVKMSNEQFF. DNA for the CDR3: TGTGCCAGCAGCTCACCGACTAGCGTTAAAATGTCCAATGAGCAGTTCTTC.

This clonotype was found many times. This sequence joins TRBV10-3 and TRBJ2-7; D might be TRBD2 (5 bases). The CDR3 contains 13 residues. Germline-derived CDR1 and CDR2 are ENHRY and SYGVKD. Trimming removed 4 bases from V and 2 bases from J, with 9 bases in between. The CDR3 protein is CAISVGVPYEQYF. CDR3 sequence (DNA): TGTGCCATCAGTGTCGGGGTACCCTACGAGCAGTACTTC.

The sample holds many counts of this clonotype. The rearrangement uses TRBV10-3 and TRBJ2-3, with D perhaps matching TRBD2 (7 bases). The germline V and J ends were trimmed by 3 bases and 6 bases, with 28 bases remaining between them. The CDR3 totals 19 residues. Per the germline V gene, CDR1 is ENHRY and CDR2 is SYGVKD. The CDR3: CAISDYGSGNGGQVDTQYF. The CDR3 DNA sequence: TGTGCCATCAGTGATTACGGATCGGGTAACGGGGGGCAGGTGGATACGCAGTATTTT.